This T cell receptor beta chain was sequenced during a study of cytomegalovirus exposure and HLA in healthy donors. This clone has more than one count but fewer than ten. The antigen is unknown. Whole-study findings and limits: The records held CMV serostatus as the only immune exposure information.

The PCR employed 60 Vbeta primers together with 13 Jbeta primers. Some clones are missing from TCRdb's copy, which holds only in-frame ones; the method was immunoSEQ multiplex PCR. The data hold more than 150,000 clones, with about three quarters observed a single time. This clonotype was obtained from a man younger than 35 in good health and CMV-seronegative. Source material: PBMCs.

The CDR3 here is CASSPTTGGRGEAFF. CDR3 coding DNA: TGCGCCAGCAGCCCTACCACAGGGGGTAGGGGTGAAGCTTTCTTT. The chain couples TRBV5-1 to TRBJ1-1; 8 bases fit TRBD1. The V and J ends lost 4 bases and 7 bases, in that order; junction bases with no gene match: 12. This CDR3 spans 15 amino acids. In germline, CDR1 is SGHRS, CDR2 YFSETQ. Combining the CDR3 with reference TRBV5-1 and TRBJ1-1 gives the whole variable domain KAGVTQTPRYLIKTRGQQVTLSCSPISGHRSVSWYQQTPGQGLQFLFEYFSETQRNKGNFPGRFSGRQFSNSRSEMNVSTLELGDSALYLCASSPTTGGRGEAFFGQGTRLTVV.